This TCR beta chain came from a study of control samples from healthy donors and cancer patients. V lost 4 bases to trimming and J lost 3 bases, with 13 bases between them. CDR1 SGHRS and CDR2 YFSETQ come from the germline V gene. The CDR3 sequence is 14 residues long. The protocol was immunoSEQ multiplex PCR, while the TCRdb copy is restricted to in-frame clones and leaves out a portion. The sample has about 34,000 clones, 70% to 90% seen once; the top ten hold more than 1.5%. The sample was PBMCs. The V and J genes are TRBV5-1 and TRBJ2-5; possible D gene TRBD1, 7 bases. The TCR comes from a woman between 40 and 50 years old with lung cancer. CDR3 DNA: TGCGCCAGCAGCATGGGACAGCGGGAAGAGACCCAGTACTTC. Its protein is CASSMGQREETQYF.